These 30 T cell receptor beta chains originate from one sample sequenced in a study of T cell repertoires in cytomegalovirus infection. TCRdb independently ran MiXCR on the reads; one entry per CDR3 protein. The table shows approximately 700,000 distinct CDR3 sequences, with approximately 40% occurring only once. Source material: PBMCs. All receptors derive from a human donor in good health (CMV status not recorded). Some clones in this sample may be carry-over from other donors' samples.

CDR3 amino acids: CASSLAPGGSSPLHF. CDR3 coding DNA: TGTGCCAGCAGCTTAGCGCCGGGGGGTTCTTCACCCCTCCACTTT. The gene calls are TRBV7-8 and TRBJ1-6; possible D gene TRBD1, 5 bases. Germline V gene lookup returns CDR1 SGHVS and CDR2 FQNEAQ. This CDR3 is 15 amino acids long. V was clipped by 0 bases and J by 9 bases, with 12 bases between them.

This clonotype was observed a handful of times. This CDR3 is CASSQVGVHTF. DNA of the CDR3: TGCGCCAGCAGCCAAGTGGGGGTGCACACCTTC. V and J are TRBV4-1 and TRBJ1-2; D is possibly TRBD1 (5 bases). CDR3 size: 11 residues. Trimming pared 1 base from V and 12 bases from J, leaving 9 bases between. CDR1 is MGHRA and CDR2 is YSYEKL in the germline V gene.

There are a few counts of this clonotype. The J gene is TRBJ2-1, the V gene TRBV19, with D unclear. This CDR3 contains 15 residues. Trimming stripped 3 bases from V and 5 bases from J, with 14 bases between. Germline CDR1 LNHDA, CDR2 SQIVND (reference sequence). As DNA, the CDR3 is TGTGCCAGTAGTATCGGCTCCTTAGGCCACAATGAGCAGTTCTTC. This translates into CASSIGSLGHNEQFF.

This clonotype was counted only a few times. J is TRBJ1-6 and V is TRBV28, with 10 bases fitting TRBD1. Per germline, CDR1 MDHEN and CDR2 SYDVKM. J gave up 10 bases and V 5 bases, and 17 bases lay outside the gene matches. The CDR3 runs 18 residues. The CDR3 DNA follows: TGTGCCAGCAGTCCGTCTCAAGGACAGGGGGGTATGGGGTCACCCCTCCACTTT. Residues: CASSPSQGQGGMGSPLHF.

This clonotype came up a few times. The chain links TRBV7-3 to TRBJ2-3, with TRBD2 matching over 12 bases. After removal of 5 bases from V and 0 bases from J, the junction contained 6 bases not matched to a gene. The CDR3 is 17 residues long. Germline CDR1 SGHTA, CDR2 FQGTGA. DNA of the CDR3: TGTGCCAGCAGCCCTAGCGGGGGGGCCGCTAGCACAGATACGCAGTATTTT. It specifies CASSPSGGAASTDTQYF.

The gene calls are TRBV7-3 and TRBJ2-7, with D perhaps assigned TRBD1 or TRBD2 (5 bases each). This CDR3 has 14 amino acids. Germline V gene data show CDR1 as SGHTA and CDR2 as FQGTGA. Trimming shortened V by 0 bases and J by 6 bases, and 12 bases separated the two germline ends. CDR3 region: CASSLTVGTAEQYF. In DNA, the CDR3 is TGTGCCAGCAGCTTAACGGTCGGGACGGCCGAGCAGTACTTC.

The rearrangement links TRBV5-1 to TRBJ1-1; D uncertain. The CDR3 loop spans 14 amino acids. V shed 4 bases and J shed 3 bases, with 13 bases lying between them. Per the germline V gene, CDR1 is SGHRS and CDR2 is YFSETQ. The CDR3, as DNA: TGCGCCAGCAGCCCCACCGGGGTGGACACTGAAGCTTTCTTT. It yields the protein CASSPTGVDTEAFF.

The rearrangement links TRBV6-6 to TRBJ1-3; D unresolved. CDR3 length: 14 residues. Germline CDR1 and CDR2: MNHNY and SVGAGI (reference sequence). Trimming cost V 6 bases and J 4 bases, with 13 bases left between them. CDR3 DNA sequence: TGTGCCAGCAGGGAAGGCCTGGGCGGAAACACCATATATTTT. Its translation: CASREGLGGNTIYF.

This chain joins TRBV19 and TRBJ1-1; D gene uncertain. This CDR3 has 13 amino acids. V gave up 7 bases and J gave up 10 bases, with 19 bases separating them. Germline values: CDR1 LNHDA, CDR2 SQIVND (reference sequence). The CDR3 DNA sequence: TGTGCCAGTAATCATAAGGGCGTGAGAGGAGCTTTCTTT. Protein sequence: CASNHKGVRGAFF. Supplemented by reference TRBV19 and TRBJ1-1, the full variable domain reads DGGITQSPKYLFRKEGQNVTLSCEQNLNHDAMYWYRQDPGQGLRLIYYSQIVNDFQKGDIAEGYSVSREKKESFPLTVTSAQKNPTAFYLCASNHKGVRGAFFGQGTRLTVV.

The V and J genes are TRBV28 and TRBJ2-6, with D unclear. V was shortened by 7 bases and J by 1 base, with 11 bases between the two germline ends. The CDR3 consists of 15 residues. Germline V gene lookup returns CDR1 MDHEN and CDR2 SYDVKM. CDR3 DNA: TGTGCCAGCAACTCACCGAGGTCTGGGGCCAACGTCCTGACTTTC. Translating gives CASNSPRSGANVLTF.

This clonotype was picked up a small number of times. The V call is TRBV19, the J call TRBJ2-2, with D perhaps assigned TRBD1 or TRBD2 (5 bases each). Trimming left V 7 bases short and J 6 bases short, with 15 bases between. The CDR3 has 14 residues. The germline gives CDR1 LNHDA, CDR2 SQIVND (reference sequence). The CDR3 spells CASTPGTVPGELFF. As DNA, the CDR3 is TGTGCCAGTACCCCGGGGACCGTCCCCGGGGAGCTGTTTTTT. The entire variable domain, with the rest obtained from reference TRBV19 and TRBJ2-2, is as follows: DGGITQSPKYLFRKEGQNVTLSCEQNLNHDAMYWYRQDPGQGLRLIYYSQIVNDFQKGDIAEGYSVSREKKESFPLTVTSAQKNPTAFYLCASTPGTVPGELFFGEGSRLTVL.

The V call is TRBV7-9, the J call TRBJ2-1; D not certain. Germline V gene sequence: CDR1 SEHNR, CDR2 FQNEAQ (reference sequence). The V end lost 7 bases, the J end lost 10 bases, and 11 bases lay between the germline ends. This CDR3 has 11 residues. The DNA of the CDR3 is TGTGCCAGCACCCCCGGAGCGGAGCAGTTCTTC. Encoded protein: CASTPGAEQFF.

This chain uses TRBV7-9 with TRBJ2-5, with 8 nucleotides matching TRBD2. This CDR3 has 18 residues. The germline gives CDR1 SEHNR, CDR2 FQNEAQ (reference sequence). Trimming removed 5 bases from V and 2 bases from J; junction bases left unmatched: 16. The CDR3 DNA reads as TGTGCCAGCAGCCCACCGGGTAGCGGGAAGGATGGGCAAGAGACCCAGTACTTC. Amino acids: CASSPPGSGKDGQETQYF.

The sample holds a few counts of this clonotype. The V gene is TRBV11-2, the J gene TRBJ2-7, with 8 bases fitting TRBD1. CDR1 and CDR2 from the germline V gene are SGHAT and FQNNGV. This CDR3 is 17 amino acids long. Trimming at V came to 0 bases and at J to 2 bases, leaving 9 bases not matched to a gene. CDR3 amino acids: CASSLDWVQGEAYEQYF. For the CDR3, the DNA is TGTGCCAGCAGCTTAGACTGGGTACAGGGGGAAGCCTACGAGCAGTACTTC.

The chain is built from TRBV6-8 and TRBJ1-4; D call uncertain. V lost 6 bases to trimming and J lost 4 bases, with 9 bases between them. This CDR3 has 13 residues. Germline CDR1 MNHGY, CDR2 SAAAGT. Here the CDR3 reads CASRRTNNEKLFF. The CDR3 coding sequence is TGTGCCAGCAGGAGGACTAATAATGAAAAACTGTTTTTT.

This sequence joins TRBV7-2 and TRBJ2-7; D is unresolved. Germline loops: CDR1 SGHTA, CDR2 FQGNSA. V dropped 5 bases and J dropped 10 bases, with 12 bases sitting between them. The CDR3 has 11 amino acids. Here the CDR3 DNA reads TGTGCCAGCAGCCTCTCGGTGGGACAGTACTTC. Its protein product is CASSLSVGQYF. The variable domain in full, completed from reference TRBV7-2 and TRBJ2-7, reads GAGVSQSPSNKVTEKGKDVELRCDPISGHTALYWYRQSLGQGLEFLIYFQGNSAPDKSGLPSDRFSAERTGGSVSTLTIQRTQQEDSAVYLCASSLSVGQYFGPGTRLTVT.

This clonotype was counted a single time. The CDR3 ends on some other residue instead of the conserved phenylalanine or tryptophan, so this is likely a read error. This chain links TRBV29-1 with TRBJ2-4; no clear D gene. CDR1 is SQVTM and CDR2 is ANQGSEA in the germline V gene. V was trimmed by 3 bases and J by 0 bases, leaving 12 bases between them. This CDR3 is 15 amino acids long. CDR3 bases: TGCAGCGTTGAGCCTGGGATGACAGCCAAAAACATTCAGTACTTA. This gives the protein CSVEPGMTAKNIQYL.

The chain couples TRBV19 to TRBJ2-7; 8 bases align to TRBD1. Germline lookup yields CDR1 LNHDA and CDR2 SQIVND (reference sequence). The CDR3 loop spans 13 amino acids. The ends lost 7 bases at V and 2 bases at J; junction bases unmatched: 4. The CDR3 region is CASTQGAAYEQYF. The CDR3 coding sequence is TGTGCCAGTACCCAGGGGGCGGCCTACGAGCAGTACTTC.

This clonotype was picked up one time. V gene TRBV7-9 combines with J gene TRBJ2-1; D remains ambiguous. The V gene's germline CDR1 is SEHNR and CDR2 FQNEAQ (reference sequence). The germline V and J ends were trimmed by 10 bases and 7 bases, with 17 bases remaining between them. The CDR3 has 13 residues. CDR3 sequence reads: CATDSRTDNEQFF. CDR3 DNA: TGTGCCACAGATTCTAGGACGGATAATGAGCAGTTCTTC.

This clonotype occurred a few times. The chain combines TRBV5-5 with TRBJ1-1; 7 positions agree with TRBD1. Per germline, CDR1 SGHKS and CDR2 YYEKEE (reference sequence). This CDR3 has 14 residues. Losses at the gene ends were 1 base for V and 3 bases for J; bases not matched to a gene: 3. The CDR3: CASSLRQGYTEAFF. CDR3 DNA sequence: TGTGCCAGCAGCTTGCGACAGGGATACACTGAAGCTTTCTTT.

V is TRBV7-3 and J is TRBJ2-7; D gene uncertain. Germline V lookup: CDR1 SGHTA, CDR2 FQGTGA. CDR3 length: 13 amino acids. The ends were cut back, 4 bases at V and 5 bases at J, with 12 bases in the middle. The CDR3 here is CASSSRLSDEQYF. The DNA for the CDR3 is TGTGCCAGCAGCTCTCGACTCTCGGACGAGCAGTACTTC. Together with reference TRBV7-3 and TRBJ2-7, the CDR3 gives the full variable domain: GAGVSQTPSNKVTEKGKYVELRCDPISGHTALYWYRQSLGQGPEFLIYFQGTGAADDSGLPNDRFFAVRPEGSVSTLKIQRTERGDSAVYLCASSSRLSDEQYFGPGTRLTVT.

In its sample, this clonotype was seen many times. The V gene is TRBV7-2, the J gene TRBJ1-2; D might be TRBD1 (5 bases). Trimming cost V 1 base and J 6 bases, with 9 bases left between them. Germline loops: CDR1 SGHTA, CDR2 FQGNSA. The CDR3 covers 13 residues. CDR3 loop: CASSLGFRDGYTF. The CDR3, as DNA: TGTGCCAGCAGCTTAGGCTTCAGGGATGGCTACACCTTC.

This clonotype was counted a few times. The chain uses TRBV30 and TRBJ2-7; TRBD1 agrees at 8 bases. V trimming: 4 bases; J trimming: 2 bases; junction bases outside the gene matches: 13. The germline CDR1 and CDR2 sequences are GTSNPN and SVGIG (reference sequence). This CDR3 contains 16 residues. CDR3 protein: CAWITGGGQGTYEQYF. The CDR3 region has the DNA TGTGCCTGGATCACCGGAGGCGGACAGGGAACCTACGAGCAGTACTTC.

This clonotype was recorded at least ten times. This chain links TRBV7-2 with TRBJ2-3, with 7 nucleotides matching TRBD2. The ends lost 2 bases at V and 2 bases at J; junction bases unmatched: 7. The length of the CDR3 is 16 residues. Germline CDR1 is SGHTA and CDR2 is FQGNSA. The CDR3 is CASSLRLAAFTDTQYF. The CDR3 DNA sequence: TGTGCCAGCAGCTTAAGGCTAGCGGCTTTCACAGATACGCAGTATTTT.

This clonotype was observed many times. This rearrangement joins TRBV7-2 to TRBJ1-2; a possible D gene is TRBD1 (6 bases). The V and J ends lost 6 bases and 2 bases respectively, with 13 bases between them. The CDR3 covers 14 residues. Per the germline V gene, CDR1 is SGHTA and CDR2 is FQGNSA. Written as DNA, the CDR3 is TGTGCCAGCAGACCACAGGGAGACAACTATGGCTACACCTTC. Translation gives CASRPQGDNYGYTF.

V usage is TRBV10-2 and J usage is TRBJ1-6, with TRBD1 as a possible D gene (5 bases). Germline V lookup: CDR1 WSHSY, CDR2 SAAADI. V was cut by 4 bases and J by 4 bases, with 11 bases left in between. CDR3 size: 15 residues. The CDR3 spells CASSVSPGYNSPLHF. In DNA, the CDR3 is TGCGCCAGCAGTGTCTCCCCAGGGTATAATTCACCCCTCCACTTT.

The chain carries TRBV24-1 and TRBJ2-2; no firm D call. The CDR3 runs to 12 residues. Germline lookup yields CDR1 KGHDR and CDR2 SFDVKD. Trimming left V 2 bases short and J 7 bases short, with 4 bases between. This CDR3 is CATSDYGGELFF. The CDR3 DNA sequence: TGTGCCACCAGTGATTATGGCGGGGAGCTGTTTTTT.

This rearrangement joins TRBV6-1 to TRBJ1-5; 7 bases agree with TRBD1. The DNA end is a closer match to TRBJ2-3, so the J assignment may be wrong. The CDR3 loop spans 16 amino acids. Germline CDR1 MNHNS, CDR2 SASEGT. CDR3 protein: CASSGTTGARDQPQYF. CDR3 in DNA: TGTGCCAGCAGTGGTACTACAGGGGCCAGGGATCAGCCCCAGTATTTT.

This clonotype was observed many times. The CDR3 region has the DNA TGCGCCACCTTACCAACCCCAGGGGCCTTGGAGCAGTACTTC. This sequence encodes CATLPTPGALEQYF. The rearrangement uses TRBV10-2 and TRBJ2-7, with TRBD1 as a possible D gene (6 bases). Germline values: CDR1 WSHSY, CDR2 SAAADI. This CDR3 is 14 amino acids long. Trimming removed 10 bases from V and 7 bases from J, with 23 bases in between.

This clonotype was seen only a few times. This chain links TRBV29-1 with TRBJ2-2; D might be TRBD1 (6 bases). Germline V gene lookup returns CDR1 SQVTM and CDR2 ANQGSEA. The CDR3 covers 16 residues. The V gene lost 6 bases and the J gene lost 0 bases, with 17 bases spanning the gap. The CDR3 reads CSVRNRVTSNTGELFF. The CDR3 region has the DNA TGCAGCGTCAGAAACAGGGTTACTTCGAACACCGGGGAGCTGTTTTTT.